The T cell receptor (beta chain) described here comes from a study of T cells in Graves' hyperthyroidism and ophthalmopathy. The study's findings and limits: Classification by a 13 V-J model distinguished ophthalmopathy from stable hyperthyroidism.

Ophthalmopathy cases scored 3 or more on the Clinical Activity Score and 4 or more on NOSPECS grade, with duration below 3 months. A word on this clonotype: Its antigen remains unknown. A read error may explain this, as a much larger clone is one base away.

CDR1 SGHNT and CDR2 YYREEE come from the germline V gene (reference sequence). J lost 8 bases, V lost 5 bases, and 9 bases had no gene match. This CDR3 region has 14 residues. TCR beta CDR3 regions were amplified from RNA. Primed by the HTBI set, a first-round RT-PCR was run on the TCR CDR3. In TCRdb, the multiplex PCR reads were re-called with MiXCR into one record per CDR3 protein. The sample consists of around 600,000 distinct CDR3 sequences, 13% to 15% of them appearing once. The chain combines TRBV5-4 with TRBJ2-1, with 8 bases fitting TRBD2. The TCR comes from a woman aged 18-29 years with Graves' ophthalmopathy. Sequenced input: blood. CDR3 sequence (DNA): TGTGCCAGCAGATTAGCGGGATGGCCCGATGAGCAGTTCTTC. It translates to CASRLAGWPDEQFF.